This section outlines one TCR beta chain sequence together with its context. Its antigen is currently unknown. The PCR contained 60 Vbeta and 13 Jbeta primers. Some clones are missing from TCRdb's copy, which holds only in-frame ones; the method was immunoSEQ multiplex PCR. The sample comprises about 270,000 clones, 72% of which are singletons, and 2% to 2.5% rests with the top ten. The sample comes from a study of cytomegalovirus exposure and HLA in healthy donors. Study background: Researchers previously reported finding roughly 120 million unique TCR beta sequences from around 200 million T cells.

Nominally healthy donors provided the samples, though records likely missed some immune exposures. General study findings and limits: In vitro testing confirmed a few CMV-associated chains as specific for CMV antigens. A link between a missense DCLRE1C variant and TCR beta V- and J-gene trimming emerged from a later analysis.

Germline CDR1 and CDR2: MNHEY and SVGAGI. Losses at the gene ends were 0 bases for V and 4 bases for J; bases not matched to a gene: 6. The CDR3 consists of 16 residues. The material sequenced was PBMCs. V usage is TRBV6-5 and J usage is TRBJ1-2; 9 nucleotides match TRBD1. The clonotype was recovered from a female donor in good health and CMV-seronegative. The CDR3 spells CASSYSPGQGSYGYTF. DNA for the CDR3: TGTGCCAGCAGTTACTCGCCGGGACAGGGTAGCTATGGCTACACCTTC.